This entry concerns a single T cell receptor (beta chain). The antigen is undetermined. The data were taken from a study of shared clonotypes between healthy human individuals. Study results and limitations: Across a handful of donors, naive CD4 shared approximately 4.5%, naive CD8 under 4%, memory CD4 less than 2.5%, memory CD8 0.4% to 0.5%.

Replicate PCRs from sorted subsets contained roughly 200 ng DNA, which is tens of thousands of T cell genomes. Method: immunoSEQ multiplex PCR; TCRdb's copy keeps in-frame clones and lacks some. The data contain around 610,000 clones, 90% to 97% of them singletons. The CDR3 is 18 amino acids. Per the germline V gene, CDR1 is SGHRS and CDR2 is YFSETQ. V shed 0 bases and J 6 bases; nucleotides not matched to a gene: 12. As defined, naive CD8 cells were CD45RO-negative and positively selected for CCR7, with terminally differentiated effector memory CD45RA+ cells excluded. The clonotype originates from a woman in her 30s in good health. V usage is TRBV5-1 and J usage is TRBJ1-2, with 12 positions matching TRBD1. Sequencing input: naive CD8+ T cells sorted from blood. CDR3: CASSLDFTSGQGANGYTF. Written as DNA, the CDR3 is TGCGCCAGCAGCTTGGATTTTACGTCGGGACAGGGGGCTAATGGCTACACCTTC.